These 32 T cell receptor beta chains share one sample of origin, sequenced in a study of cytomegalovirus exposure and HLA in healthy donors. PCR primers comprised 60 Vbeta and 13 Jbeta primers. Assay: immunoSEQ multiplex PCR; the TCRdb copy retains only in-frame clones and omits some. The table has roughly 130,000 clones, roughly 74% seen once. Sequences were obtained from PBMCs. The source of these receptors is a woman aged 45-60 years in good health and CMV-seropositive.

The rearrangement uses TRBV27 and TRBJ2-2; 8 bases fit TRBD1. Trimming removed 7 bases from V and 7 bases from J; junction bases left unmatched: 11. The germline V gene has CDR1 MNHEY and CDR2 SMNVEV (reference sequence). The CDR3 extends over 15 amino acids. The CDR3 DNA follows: TGTGCCAGCATTCGGTCCCGGACAGGGATCGGGGAGCTGTTTTTT. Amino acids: CASIRSRTGIGELFF.

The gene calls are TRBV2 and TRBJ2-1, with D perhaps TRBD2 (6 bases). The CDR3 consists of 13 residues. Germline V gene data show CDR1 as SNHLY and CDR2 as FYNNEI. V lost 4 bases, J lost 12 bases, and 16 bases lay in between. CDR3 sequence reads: CASSGRGEWGQFF. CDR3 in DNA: TGTGCCAGCAGTGGCCGCGGGGAGTGGGGGCAGTTCTTC.

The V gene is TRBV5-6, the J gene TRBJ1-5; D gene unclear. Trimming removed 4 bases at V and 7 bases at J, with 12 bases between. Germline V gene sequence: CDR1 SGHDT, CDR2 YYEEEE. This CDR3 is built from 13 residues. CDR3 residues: CASSQQALQPQHF. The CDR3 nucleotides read TGTGCCAGCAGCCAGCAGGCCCTCCAGCCCCAGCATTTT. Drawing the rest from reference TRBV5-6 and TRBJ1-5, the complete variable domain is DAGVTQSPTHLIKTRGQQVTLRCSPKSGHDTVSWYQQALGQGPQFIFQYYEEEERQRGNFPDRFSGHQFPNYSSELNVNALLLGDSALYLCASSQQALQPQHFGDGTRLSIL.

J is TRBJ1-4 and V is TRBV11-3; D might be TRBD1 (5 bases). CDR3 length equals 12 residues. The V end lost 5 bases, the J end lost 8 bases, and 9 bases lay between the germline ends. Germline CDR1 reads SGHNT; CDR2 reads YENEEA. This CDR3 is CASSQGLEKLFF. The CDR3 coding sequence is TGTGCCAGCAGCCAGGGTCTAGAAAAACTGTTTTTT. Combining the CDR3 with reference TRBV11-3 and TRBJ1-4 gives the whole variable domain EAGVVQSPRYKIIEKKQPVAFWCNPISGHNTLYWYLQNLGQGPELLIRYENEEAVDDSQLPKDRFSAERLKGVDSTLKIQPAELGDSAVYLCASSQGLEKLFFGSGTQLSVL.

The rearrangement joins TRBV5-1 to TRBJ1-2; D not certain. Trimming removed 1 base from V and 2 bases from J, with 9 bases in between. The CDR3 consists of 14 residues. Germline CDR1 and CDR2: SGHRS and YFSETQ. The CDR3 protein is CASSLKAGNYGYTF. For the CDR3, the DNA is TGCGCCAGCAGCTTGAAAGCCGGGAACTATGGCTACACCTTC.

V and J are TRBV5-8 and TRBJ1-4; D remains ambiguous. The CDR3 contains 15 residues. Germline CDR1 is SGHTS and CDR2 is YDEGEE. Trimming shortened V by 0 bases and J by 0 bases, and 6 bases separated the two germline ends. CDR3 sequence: CASSLAVATNEKLFF. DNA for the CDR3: TGTGCCAGCAGCTTGGCAGTTGCAACTAATGAAAAACTGTTTTTT. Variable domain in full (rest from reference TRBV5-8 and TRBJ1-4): EAGVTQSPTHLIKTRGQQATLRCSPISGHTSVYWYQQALGLGLQFLLWYDEGEERNRGNFPPRFSGRQFPNYSSELNVNALELEDSALYLCASSLAVATNEKLFFGSGTQLSVL.

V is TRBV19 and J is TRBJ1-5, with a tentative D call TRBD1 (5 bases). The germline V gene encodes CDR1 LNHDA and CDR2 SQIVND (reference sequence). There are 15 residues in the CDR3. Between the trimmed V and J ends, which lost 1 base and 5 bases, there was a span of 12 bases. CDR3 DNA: TGTGCCAGTAGTATAGTTCGCAGGGCACATCAGCCCCAGCATTTT. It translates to CASSIVRRAHQPQHF.

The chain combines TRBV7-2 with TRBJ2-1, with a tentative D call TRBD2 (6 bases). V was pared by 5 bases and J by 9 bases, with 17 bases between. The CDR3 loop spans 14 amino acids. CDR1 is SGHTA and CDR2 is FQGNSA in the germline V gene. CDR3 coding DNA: TGTGCCAGCAGCCCAGCTGGGCGGGACGGTGAGCAGTTCTTC. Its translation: CASSPAGRDGEQFF.

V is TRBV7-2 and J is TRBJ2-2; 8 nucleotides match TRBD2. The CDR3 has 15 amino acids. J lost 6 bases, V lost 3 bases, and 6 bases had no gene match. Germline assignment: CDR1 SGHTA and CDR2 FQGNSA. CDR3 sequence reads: CASSFSGDGAGELFF. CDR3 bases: TGTGCCAGCAGCTTTAGCGGGGATGGGGCCGGGGAGCTGTTTTTT.

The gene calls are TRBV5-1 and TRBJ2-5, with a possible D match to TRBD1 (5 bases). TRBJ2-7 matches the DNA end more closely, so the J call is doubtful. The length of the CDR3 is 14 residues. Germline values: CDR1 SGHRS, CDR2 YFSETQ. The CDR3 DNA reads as TGCGCCAGCAGCTGGGGCGCAAGCTCCTACGAGCAGTACTTC. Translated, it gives CASSWGASSYEQYF.

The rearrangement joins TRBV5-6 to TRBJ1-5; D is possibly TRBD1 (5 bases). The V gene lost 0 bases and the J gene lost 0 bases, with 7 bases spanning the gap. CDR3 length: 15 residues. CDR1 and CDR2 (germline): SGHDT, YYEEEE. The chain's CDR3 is CASSLGQSSNQPQHF. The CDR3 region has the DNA TGTGCCAGCAGCTTGGGACAGTCTAGCAATCAGCCCCAGCATTTT.

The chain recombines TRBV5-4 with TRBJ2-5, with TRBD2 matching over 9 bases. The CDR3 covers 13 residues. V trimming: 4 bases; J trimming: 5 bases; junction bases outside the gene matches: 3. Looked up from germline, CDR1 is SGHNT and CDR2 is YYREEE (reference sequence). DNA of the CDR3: TGTGCCAGCAGCGGGACTAGCCGGGAGACCCAGTACTTC. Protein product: CASSGTSRETQYF.

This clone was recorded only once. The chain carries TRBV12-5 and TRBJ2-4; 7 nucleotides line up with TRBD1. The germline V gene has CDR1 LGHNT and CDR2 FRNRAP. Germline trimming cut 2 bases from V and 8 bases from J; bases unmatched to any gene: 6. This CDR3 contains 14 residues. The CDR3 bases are TGTGCTAGTGGTTTGCCCACAGGGGCGGACATTCAGTACTTC. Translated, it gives CASGLPTGADIQYF.

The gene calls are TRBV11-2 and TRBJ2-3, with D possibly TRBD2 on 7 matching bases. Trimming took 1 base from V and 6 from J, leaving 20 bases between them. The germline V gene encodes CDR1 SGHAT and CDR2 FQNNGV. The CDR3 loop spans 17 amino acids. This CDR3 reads CASSLGGWGGWADTQYF. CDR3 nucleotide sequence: TGTGCCAGCAGCTTAGGCGGGTGGGGGGGCTGGGCGGATACGCAGTATTTT.

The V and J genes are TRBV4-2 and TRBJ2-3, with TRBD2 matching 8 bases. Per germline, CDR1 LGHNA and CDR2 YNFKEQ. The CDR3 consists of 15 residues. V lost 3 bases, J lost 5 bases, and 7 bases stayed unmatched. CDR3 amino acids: CASSQAGGGEDTQYF. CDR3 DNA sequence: TGTGCCAGCAGCCAGGCGGGGGGAGGTGAAGATACGCAGTATTTT.

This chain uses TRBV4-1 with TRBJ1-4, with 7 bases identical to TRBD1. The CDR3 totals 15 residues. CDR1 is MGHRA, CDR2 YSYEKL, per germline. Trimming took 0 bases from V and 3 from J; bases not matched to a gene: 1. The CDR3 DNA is TGCGCCAGCAGCCAAGAGGGGACAGCTAATGAAAAACTGTTTTTT. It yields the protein CASSQEGTANEKLFF.

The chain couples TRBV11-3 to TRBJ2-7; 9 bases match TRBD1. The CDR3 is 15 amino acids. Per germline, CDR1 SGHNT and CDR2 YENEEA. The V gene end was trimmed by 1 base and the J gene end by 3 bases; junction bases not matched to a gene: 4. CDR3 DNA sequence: TGTGCCAGCAGCTTAGTTGGGGGACAGGGCTACGAGCAGTACTTC. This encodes CASSLVGGQGYEQYF.

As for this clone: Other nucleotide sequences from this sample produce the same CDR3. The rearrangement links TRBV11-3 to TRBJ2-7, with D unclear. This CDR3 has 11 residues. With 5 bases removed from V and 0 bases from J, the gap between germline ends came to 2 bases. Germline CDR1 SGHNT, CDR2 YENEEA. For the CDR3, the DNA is TGTGCCAGCAGCCGCTCCTACGAGCAGTACTTC. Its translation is CASSRSYEQYF.

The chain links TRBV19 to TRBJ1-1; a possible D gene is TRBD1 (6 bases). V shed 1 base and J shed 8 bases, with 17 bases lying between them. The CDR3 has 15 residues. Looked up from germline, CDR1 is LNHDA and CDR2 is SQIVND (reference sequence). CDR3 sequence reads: CASSIVGGALGEAFF. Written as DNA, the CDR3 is TGTGCCAGTAGTATAGTAGGGGGGGCTCTTGGAGAAGCTTTCTTT.

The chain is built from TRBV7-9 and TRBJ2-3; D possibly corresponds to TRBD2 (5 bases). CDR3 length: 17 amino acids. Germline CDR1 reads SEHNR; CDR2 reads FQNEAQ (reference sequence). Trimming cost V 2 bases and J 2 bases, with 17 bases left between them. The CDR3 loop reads CASSLTSGRGFTDTQYF. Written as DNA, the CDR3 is TGTGCCAGCAGCTTAACGTCCGGACGGGGATTCACAGATACGCAGTATTTT.

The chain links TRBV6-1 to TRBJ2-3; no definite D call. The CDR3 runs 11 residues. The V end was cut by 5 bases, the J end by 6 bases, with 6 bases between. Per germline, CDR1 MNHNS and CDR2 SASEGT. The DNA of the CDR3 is TGTGCCAGCAGTCCCGTGGATACGCAGTATTTT. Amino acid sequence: CASSPVDTQYF.

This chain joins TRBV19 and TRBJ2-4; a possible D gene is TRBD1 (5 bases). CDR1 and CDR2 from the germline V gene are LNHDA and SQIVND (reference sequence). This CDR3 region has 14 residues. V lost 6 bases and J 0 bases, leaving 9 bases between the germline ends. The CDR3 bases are TGTGCCAGTAGGACAGACCTAGCCAAAAACATTCAGTACTTC. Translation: CASRTDLAKNIQYF.

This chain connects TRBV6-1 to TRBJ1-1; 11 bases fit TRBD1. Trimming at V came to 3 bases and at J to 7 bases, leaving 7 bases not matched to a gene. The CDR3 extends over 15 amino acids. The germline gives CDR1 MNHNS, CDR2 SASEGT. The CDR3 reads CASSEAGTGGVEAFF. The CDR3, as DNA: TGTGCCAGCAGTGAGGCCGGGACAGGGGGGGTTGAAGCTTTCTTT.

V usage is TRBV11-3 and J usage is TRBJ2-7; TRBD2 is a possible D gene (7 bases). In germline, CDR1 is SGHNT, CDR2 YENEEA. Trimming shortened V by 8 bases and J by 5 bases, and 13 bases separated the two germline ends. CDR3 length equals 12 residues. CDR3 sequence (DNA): TGTGCCAGCCGGGGGGCCGGGAACGAGCAGTACTTC. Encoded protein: CASRGAGNEQYF.

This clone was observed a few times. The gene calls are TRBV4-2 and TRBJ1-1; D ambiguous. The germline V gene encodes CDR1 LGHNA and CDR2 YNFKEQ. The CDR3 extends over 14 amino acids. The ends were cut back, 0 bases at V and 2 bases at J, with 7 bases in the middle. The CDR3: CASSQERVNTEAFF. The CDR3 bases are TGTGCCAGCAGCCAAGAGAGGGTTAACACTGAAGCTTTCTTT.

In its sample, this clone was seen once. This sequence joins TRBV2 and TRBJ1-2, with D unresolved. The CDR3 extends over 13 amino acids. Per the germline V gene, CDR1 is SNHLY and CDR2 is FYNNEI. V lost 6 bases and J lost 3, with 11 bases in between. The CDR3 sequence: CASRGLRDYGYTF. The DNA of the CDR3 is TGTGCCAGCAGGGGTCTTCGGGACTATGGCTACACCTTC.

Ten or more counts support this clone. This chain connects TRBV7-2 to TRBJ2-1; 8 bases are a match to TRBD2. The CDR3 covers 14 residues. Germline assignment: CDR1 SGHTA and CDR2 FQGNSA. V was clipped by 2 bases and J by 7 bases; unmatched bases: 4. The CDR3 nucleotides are TGTGCCAGCAGCTTAAACGGGGGGGGGAATGAGCAGTTCTTC. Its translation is CASSLNGGGNEQFF.

The CDR3, as DNA: TGTGCCAGCTCGATAGTAAATTCGGGCACAGATACGCAGTATTTT. Protein: CASSIVNSGTDTQYF. This chain connects TRBV18 to TRBJ2-3; D is uncertain. The V end was cut by 6 bases, the J end by 1 base, with 14 bases between. Germline loops: CDR1 KGHSH, CDR2 LQKENI. The CDR3 runs to 15 residues.

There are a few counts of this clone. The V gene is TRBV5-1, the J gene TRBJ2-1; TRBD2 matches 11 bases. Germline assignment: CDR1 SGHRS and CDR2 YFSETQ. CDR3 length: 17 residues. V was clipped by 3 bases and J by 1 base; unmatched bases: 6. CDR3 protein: CASSSGLAVISYNEQFF. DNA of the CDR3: TGCGCCAGCAGCTCGGGACTAGCGGTGATTTCCTACAATGAGCAGTTCTTC.

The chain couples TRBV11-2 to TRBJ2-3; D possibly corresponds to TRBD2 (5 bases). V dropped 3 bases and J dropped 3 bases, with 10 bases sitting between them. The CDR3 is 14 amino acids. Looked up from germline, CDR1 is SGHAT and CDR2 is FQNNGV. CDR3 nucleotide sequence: TGTGCCAGCAGCTTTGGACTGGGTACAGATACGCAGTATTTT. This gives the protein CASSFGLGTDTQYF.

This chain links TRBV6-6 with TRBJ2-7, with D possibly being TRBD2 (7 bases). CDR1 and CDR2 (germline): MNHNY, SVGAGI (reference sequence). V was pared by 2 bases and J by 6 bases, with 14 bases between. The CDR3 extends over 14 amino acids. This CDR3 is CASSYGGGISEQYF. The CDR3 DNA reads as TGTGCCAGCAGTTACGGCGGGGGCATTTCCGAGCAGTACTTC.

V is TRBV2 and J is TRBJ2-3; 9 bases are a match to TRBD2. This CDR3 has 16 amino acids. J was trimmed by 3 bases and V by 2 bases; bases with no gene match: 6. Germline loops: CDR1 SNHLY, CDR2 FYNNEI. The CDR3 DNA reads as TGTGCCAGCAGTGAATTGACCAGCGGGGGGACAGATACGCAGTATTTT. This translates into CASSELTSGGTDTQYF.